The 22 T cell receptor beta chains in this list originate from one sample, sequenced in a study of lymphopenia after photon versus proton radiotherapy. This table comes from immunoSEQ multiplex PCR, and its TCRdb copy is limited to in-frame clones, with some not included. The table shows approximately 80,000 clones, with 83% occurring only once. The material was peripheral blood, obtained from a patient treated with proton-based radiotherapy. These TCRs come from a man aged 60-69 years with pancreatic cancer.

This chain joins TRBV28 and TRBJ1-5; perhaps TRBD1 as D (6 bases). V lost 11 bases, J lost 2 bases, and 13 bases lay in between. Germline V CDR1 and CDR2: MDHEN, SYDVKM. CDR3 length equals 13 residues. In DNA form, the CDR3 reads TGTGCCTGCGGGGGGCTCGGCAATCAGCCCCAGCATTTT. It encodes CACGGLGNQPQHF.

The CDR3 spells CASISYLEGSTMFF. The DNA of the CDR3 is TGTGCCAGCATTAGTTATCTGGAGGGTAGCACCATGTTTTTT. The genes are TRBV28 and TRBJ2-2; maybe TRBD2 (6 bases). The germline CDR1 and CDR2 sequences are MDHEN and SYDVKM. The CDR3 sequence is 14 residues long. The ends were cut back, 7 bases at V and 15 bases at J, with 24 bases in the middle.

This chain connects TRBV13 to TRBJ2-7; 10 nucleotides match TRBD2. After removal of 0 bases from V and 6 bases from J, the junction contained 8 bases not matched to a gene. Germline V gene data show CDR1 as PRHDT and CDR2 as FYEKMQ (reference sequence). CDR3 length equals 16 residues. The CDR3 coding sequence is TGTGCCAGCAGCTTAGGGGGGCTAGCGGGAGTGGGCGAGCAGTACTTC. Its protein product is CASSLGGLAGVGEQYF.

The chain joins TRBV11-2 to TRBJ2-2, with 8 positions matching TRBD2. V lost 3 bases, J lost 6 bases, and 15 bases stayed unmatched. The CDR3 contains 18 residues. Germline CDR1 and CDR2: SGHAT and FQNNGV. The CDR3 DNA follows: TGTGCCAGCAGCTTGGAAATCCGGGGCGGGAGGAGGGCCGGGGAGCTGTTTTTT. Amino acid sequence: CASSLEIRGGRRAGELFF.

This clone was picked up one time. The chain carries TRBV30 and TRBJ1-3; D not certain. The germline V and J ends were trimmed by 2 bases and 0 bases, with 5 bases remaining between them. From germline, CDR1 is GTSNPN and CDR2 SVGIG (reference sequence). There are 13 residues in the CDR3. This CDR3 reads CAWSLFSGNTIYF. The CDR3 nucleotides are TGTGCCTGGAGTCTCTTCTCTGGAAACACCATATATTTT.

This clone occurred a few times. The V call is TRBV2, the J call TRBJ1-4; D possibly corresponds to TRBD1 (5 bases). Germline V gene sequence: CDR1 SNHLY, CDR2 FYNNEI. The CDR3 sequence is 15 residues long. V lost 6 bases, J lost 2 bases, and 13 bases lay in between. The CDR3 region has the DNA TGTGCCAGCAGCATGGCAGGGCGCACTAATGAAAAACTGTTTTTT. It yields the protein CASSMAGRTNEKLFF.

The J gene is TRBJ1-1, the V gene TRBV29-1; D is undetermined. V lost 7 bases and J 2 bases, leaving 5 bases between the germline ends. From germline, CDR1 is SQVTM and CDR2 ANQGSEA. The CDR3 contains 10 residues. The CDR3 region is CSAGNTEAFF. For the CDR3, the DNA is TGCAGCGCCGGTAACACTGAAGCTTTCTTT.

In this sample, this clone turned up once. The chain links TRBV5-1 to TRBJ2-2; tentatively, D is TRBD1 or TRBD2 (7 bases each). From germline, CDR1 is SGHRS and CDR2 YFSETQ. V was pared by 3 bases and J by 3 bases, with 15 bases between. This CDR3 is 16 amino acids long. The CDR3 is CASSWNAGGDTGELFF. The CDR3 bases are TGCGCCAGCAGCTGGAACGCAGGGGGGGACACCGGGGAGCTGTTTTTT.

This chain joins TRBV19 and TRBJ2-2; 7 positions agree with TRBD2. CDR3 length: 16 residues. The germline V gene encodes CDR1 LNHDA and CDR2 SQIVND (reference sequence). The J segment lost 1 base and the V segment lost 7 bases, leaving 9 bases of the junction unmatched. In nucleotides, the CDR3 is TGTGCCAGTAACCCCCGGGTAGCGGGGAACACCGGGGAGCTGTTTTTT. Translated, it gives CASNPRVAGNTGELFF.

This sequence joins TRBV7-2 and TRBJ1-4, with TRBD1 matching 9 bases. V trimming: 5 bases; J trimming: 14 bases; junction bases outside the gene matches: 9. Germline V gene sequence: CDR1 SGHTA, CDR2 FQGNSA. CDR3 length equals 13 residues. CDR3 DNA sequence: TGTGCCAGCAGCCCGACGCCCGGGACAGGGCTGTTTTTT. It translates to CASSPTPGTGLFF.

The V and J genes are TRBV19 and TRBJ2-7; 8 bases align to TRBD1. Per the germline V gene, CDR1 is LNHDA and CDR2 is SQIVND (reference sequence). Trimming removed 6 bases from V and 0 bases from J; junction bases left unmatched: 10. This CDR3 comprises 16 residues. This CDR3 reads CASRRQGQASSYEQYF. For the CDR3, the DNA is TGTGCCAGTAGGAGACAGGGACAGGCGAGCTCCTACGAGCAGTACTTC.

This chain connects TRBV11-3 to TRBJ2-3; possibly TRBD1 or TRBD2 for D (5 bases each). This CDR3 is built from 16 residues. In germline, CDR1 is SGHNT, CDR2 YENEEA. Trimming shortened V by 4 bases and J by 0 bases, and 14 bases separated the two germline ends. The CDR3 region is CASSSSFEGSTDTQYF. DNA of the CDR3: TGTGCCAGCAGCTCATCCTTCGAGGGGAGCACAGATACGCAGTATTTT.

The CDR3 DNA reads as TGTGCCAGCAGTTTATTCAGGGGCTCCTACGAGCAGTACTTC. Translation gives CASSLFRGSYEQYF. This chain joins TRBV27 and TRBJ2-7, with D maybe TRBD1 (6 bases). The CDR3 has 14 residues. From germline, CDR1 is MNHEY and CDR2 SMNVEV (reference sequence). V was trimmed by 1 base and J by 0 bases, leaving 7 bases between them.

V and J are TRBV9 and TRBJ2-3, with D possibly matching TRBD2 (6 bases). V lost 1 base and J 2 bases, leaving 11 bases between the germline ends. Germline CDR1 and CDR2: SGDLS and YYNGEE. CDR3 size: 15 residues. The CDR3: CASSVISGFTDTQYF. DNA of the CDR3: TGTGCCAGCAGCGTAATTAGCGGCTTCACAGATACGCAGTATTTT. Variable domain in full (rest from reference TRBV9 and TRBJ2-3): DSGVTQTPKHLITATGQRVTLRCSPRSGDLSVYWYQQSLDQGLQFLIQYYNGEERAKGNILERFSAQQFPDLHSELNLSSLELGDSALYFCASSVISGFTDTQYFGPGTRLTVL.

This clone has just one count. The CDR3 sequence is CASSSSGVGYEQYF. CDR3 DNA: TGTGCCAGCAGCTCTAGTGGGGTAGGGTACGAGCAGTACTTC. The chain uses TRBV9 and TRBJ2-7; D uncertain. Trimming pared 4 bases from V and 4 bases from J, leaving 15 bases between. This CDR3 has 14 residues. CDR1 SGDLS and CDR2 YYNGEE come from the germline V gene.

The gene calls are TRBV2 and TRBJ2-3; D is perhaps TRBD1 or TRBD2 (5 bases each). The CDR3 runs 15 residues. The germline CDR1 and CDR2 sequences are SNHLY and FYNNEI. V shed 4 bases and J shed 4 bases, with 15 bases lying between them. In DNA form, the CDR3 reads TGTGCCAGCAGTGCCGGGGCTAGTCTCTCAGATACGCAGTATTTT. Protein sequence: CASSAGASLSDTQYF.

This clone was detected only a few times. V and J are TRBV28 and TRBJ2-1, with D hard to call. This CDR3 has 14 amino acids. The V and J ends lost 2 bases and 4 bases respectively, with 9 bases between them. CDR1 and CDR2 from the germline V gene are MDHEN and SYDVKM. CDR3 DNA: TGTGCCAGCAGTTTAGGGCAGACTTACAATGAGCAGTTCTTC. This codes for CASSLGQTYNEQFF.

The sample holds a few counts of this clone. The rearrangement uses TRBV19 and TRBJ1-4; TRBD1 is a possible D gene (5 bases). CDR1 is LNHDA and CDR2 is SQIVND in the germline V gene (reference sequence). V was cut by 4 bases and J by 5 bases, with 14 bases left in between. The CDR3 spans 15 residues. The CDR3 bases are TGTGCCAGTAGTACGTCGGGGGGGAGGAATGAAAAACTGTTTTTT. It is translated as CASSTSGGRNEKLFF.

The V gene is TRBV28, the J gene TRBJ1-5; D is possibly TRBD1 (6 bases). CDR3 size: 16 residues. The V gene's germline CDR1 is MDHEN and CDR2 SYDVKM. The V end lost 3 bases, the J end lost 4 bases, and 16 bases lay between the germline ends. CDR3 in amino acids: CASSFRGRGRNQPQHF. CDR3 coding DNA: TGTGCCAGCAGTTTCAGGGGTAGGGGTAGGAATCAGCCCCAGCATTTT.

With regard to this clone: Other DNA sequences of this sample code for an identical CDR3. The chain carries TRBV19 and TRBJ2-1; D is unresolved. The CDR3 is made up of 13 amino acids. The germline V gene encodes CDR1 LNHDA and CDR2 SQIVND (reference sequence). V was cut by 0 bases and J by 4 bases, with 4 bases left in between. Written as DNA, the CDR3 is TGTGCCAGTAGTATAGACTCTTACAATGAGCAGTTCTTC. Translating it yields CASSIDSYNEQFF.

The chain joins TRBV9 to TRBJ2-7; perhaps TRBD1 as D (5 bases). Germline CDR1 SGDLS, CDR2 YYNGEE. This CDR3 is 14 amino acids long. Between the trimmed V and J ends, which lost 0 bases and 7 bases, there was a span of 14 bases. The CDR3 DNA follows: TGTGCCAGCAGCGTAGGAGAAGTGTCAGGGGAGCAGTACTTC. Translating it yields CASSVGEVSGEQYF.

The chain carries TRBV28 and TRBJ2-7; 7 bases agree with TRBD1. CDR1 is MDHEN and CDR2 is SYDVKM in the germline V gene. V lost 4 bases to trimming and J lost 0 bases; unmatched junction nucleotides: 12. CDR3 length: 17 residues. The CDR3 here is CASSSSGQLEASYEQYF. CDR3 sequence (DNA): TGTGCCAGCAGTTCCTCGGGACAGCTCGAGGCCTCCTACGAGCAGTACTTC.